The 30 T cell receptor beta chains listed next were all sequenced from one sample in a study of T cell responses to AZD1222 COVID-19 vaccine. Libraries were prepared by immunoSEQ multiplex PCR; TCRdb keeps only in-frame clonotypes and omits some of them. The sample consists of 110,000 to 150,000 clones, 80% to 90% of them appearing once. The input for sequencing was peripheral blood, taken on day 0 of AZD1222 vaccination. The receptors were sampled from an adult in good health.

This clone appeared a few times. The genes are TRBV27 and TRBJ2-7; 9 nucleotides line up with TRBD1. Trimming cost V 5 bases and J 6 bases; bases outside gene matches: 5. Per germline, CDR1 MNHEY and CDR2 SMNVEV (reference sequence). There are 13 residues in the CDR3. CDR3 DNA sequence: TGTGCCAGCAGTCCCGGGACAGGGTTCGAGCAGTACTTC. The encoded protein is CASSPGTGFEQYF.

The chain employs TRBV5-1 and TRBJ2-1; 12 bases agree with TRBD2. Germline CDR1 SGHRS, CDR2 YFSETQ. The CDR3 has 17 residues. V gave up 2 bases and J gave up 8 bases; unmatched junction bases: 11. The CDR3 region has the DNA TGCGCCAGCAGCTTACCTAGCGGGAGGGCCTCTCGGGATGAGCAGTTCTTC. Protein sequence: CASSLPSGRASRDEQFF.

The CDR3 loop reads CASSQLDSLNEQFF. CDR3 coding DNA: TGTGCCAGCAGCCAACTGGACAGCCTCAATGAGCAGTTCTTC. The rearrangement uses TRBV3-1 (or the pseudogene TRBV3-2) and TRBJ2-1, with TRBD1 as a possible D gene (6 bases). Trimming took off 2 bases at V and 6 bases at J, with 11 bases between the two ends. The CDR3 consists of 14 residues. CDR1 is LGHDT and CDR2 is YNNKEL in the germline V gene (reference sequence).

This sequence joins TRBV25-1 and TRBJ1-2; 8 bases agree with TRBD1. The V gene's germline CDR1 is MGHDK and CDR2 SYGVNS. The CDR3 has 16 residues. With 2 bases clipped from V and 2 bases from J, the junction kept 7 bases outside the gene matches. This chain's CDR3 is CASSESGTGRNYGYTF. In DNA form, the CDR3 reads TGTGCCAGCAGTGAAAGTGGGACAGGTAGAAACTATGGCTACACCTTC.

The CDR3 region is CASSLSRDGNQPQHF. In DNA, the CDR3 is TGTGCCAGCAGTTTATCTCGGGATGGCAATCAGCCCCAGCATTTT. The V call is TRBV27, the J call TRBJ1-5; D is ambiguous. Germline loops: CDR1 MNHEY, CDR2 SMNVEV (reference sequence). CDR3 length: 15 residues. Trimming took off 0 bases at V and 2 bases at J, with 8 bases between the two ends.

The genes are TRBV5-1 and TRBJ1-4; the match to TRBD1 covers 10 bases. CDR3 length equals 17 residues. Germline values: CDR1 SGHRS, CDR2 YFSETQ. The V and J ends lost 4 bases and 3 bases, in that order; junction bases with no gene match: 9. This CDR3 is CASSTDRGLMANEKLFF. The CDR3 DNA is TGCGCCAGCAGCACCGACAGGGGGCTTATGGCTAATGAAAAACTGTTTTTT.

The rearrangement uses TRBV15 and TRBJ2-7; a weak D match, TRBD2 (5 bases). CDR1 and CDR2 (germline): LNHNV, YYDKDF (reference sequence). The ends were cut back, 1 base at V and 1 base at J, with 11 bases in the middle. The CDR3 totals 15 residues. CDR3 nucleotide sequence: TGTGCCACCAGCAGAGTGGGGAGCGGTTCCTACGAGCAGTACTTC. Protein product: CATSRVGSGSYEQYF.

CDR3 DNA sequence: TGTGCCAGCAGCCTAGGGGGGCGGCGGTACAATGAGCAGTTCTTC. It codes for CASSLGGRRYNEQFF. This chain links TRBV5-8 with TRBJ2-1, with D perhaps matching TRBD1 or TRBD2 (6 bases each). There are 15 residues in the CDR3. CDR1 and CDR2 (germline): SGHTS, YDEGEE. With 4 bases removed from V and 4 bases from J, the gap between germline ends came to 15 bases.

This chain connects TRBV27 to TRBJ1-5, with no clear D. CDR3 length: 13 amino acids. Trimming left V 5 bases short and J 5 bases short, with 10 bases between. From germline, CDR1 is MNHEY and CDR2 SMNVEV (reference sequence). CDR3 sequence (DNA): TGTGCCAGCAGTGGTAGCACCTATCAGCCCCAGCATTTT. This codes for CASSGSTYQPQHF.

Note on this clone: The sample holds other DNA sequences that translate to the same CDR3. This sequence joins TRBV11-2 and TRBJ1-1; tentative D call: TRBD1 (6 bases). From germline, CDR1 is SGHAT and CDR2 FQNNGV. This CDR3 is built from 14 residues. V was trimmed by 3 bases and J by 0 bases, leaving 8 bases between them. CDR3 bases: TGTGCCAGCAGCTTTGGACAGTTGAACACTGAAGCTTTCTTT. Its translation: CASSFGQLNTEAFF.

The chain combines TRBV7-2 with TRBJ1-6; D possibly corresponds to TRBD1 (6 bases). Deletions cut 4 bases from V and 3 bases from J, with 10 bases between. In germline, CDR1 is SGHTA, CDR2 FQGNSA. The CDR3 sequence is 15 residues long. This CDR3 reads CASSSGQRYNSPLHF. Written as DNA, the CDR3 is TGTGCCAGCAGCTCCGGACAGCGCTATAATTCACCCCTCCACTTT.

This CDR3 reads CASSLFSGGPRDTQYF. In DNA, the CDR3 is TGTGCCAGCAGCTTATTTAGCGGGGGGCCAAGAGATACGCAGTATTTT. The rearrangement links TRBV7-2 to TRBJ2-3; 10 nucleotides align to TRBD2. CDR1 and CDR2 (germline): SGHTA, FQGNSA. CDR3 size: 16 residues. Losses at the gene ends were 2 bases for V and 5 bases for J; bases not matched to a gene: 7.

The V and J genes are TRBV7-8 and TRBJ2-3; possibly TRBD1 for D (5 bases). From germline, CDR1 is SGHVS and CDR2 FQNEAQ. The V and J ends lost 5 bases and 5 bases respectively, with 14 bases between them. The CDR3 is 14 amino acids. The DNA of the CDR3 is TGTGCCAGCAGCCAAGAAGGGGCAGGAGATACGCAGTATTTT. Translated: CASSQEGAGDTQYF.

The rearrangement links TRBV6-2 or TRBV6-3 to TRBJ2-7; D may be TRBD1 (6 bases). Trimming left V 5 bases short and J 3 bases short, with 17 bases between. This CDR3 has 15 residues. Germline assignment: CDR1 MNHEY and CDR2 SVGEGT. CDR3 loop: CASSPGDRFGYEQYF. The CDR3 DNA is TGTGCCAGCAGTCCAGGAGACAGGTTTGGCTACGAGCAGTACTTC.

This chain links TRBV7-9 with TRBJ1-1; D is unclear. Trimming stripped 2 bases from V and 2 bases from J, with 9 bases between. This CDR3 comprises 14 residues. CDR1 SEHNR and CDR2 FQNEAQ come from the germline V gene (reference sequence). The DNA of the CDR3 is TGTGCCAGCAGCTTATACAGCTCCAACACTGAAGCTTTCTTT. Its protein product is CASSLYSSNTEAFF.

The CDR3 bases are TGTGCCAGCTCACCTATCGGCCAAGAGACCCAGTACTTC. Protein product: CASSPIGQETQYF. The chain employs TRBV18 and TRBJ2-5; D is unclear. The CDR3 runs 13 residues. V shed 3 bases and J shed 1 base, with 6 bases lying between them. Germline CDR1 KGHSH, CDR2 LQKENI. The variable domain in full, completed from reference TRBV18 and TRBJ2-5, reads NAGVMQNPRHLVRRRGQEARLRCSPMKGHSHVYWYRQLPEEGLKFMVYLQKENIIDESGMPKERFSAEFPKEGPSILRIQQVVRGDSAAYFCASSPIGQETQYFGPGTRLLVL.

The chain carries TRBV4-1 and TRBJ2-3; D is undetermined. Germline-derived CDR1 and CDR2 are MGHRA and YSYEKL. The CDR3 sequence is 17 residues long. V was pared by 4 bases and J by 5 bases, with 22 bases between. CDR3 nucleotide sequence: TGCGCCAGCAGCCCAACAACTCTTAACCTGAGAATAGATACGCAGTATTTT. This codes for CASSPTTLNLRIDTQYF.

The V and J genes are TRBV27 and TRBJ2-5; 8 positions match TRBD1. Trimming took 2 bases from V and 3 from J; bases not matched to a gene: 8. The CDR3 extends over 16 amino acids. CDR1 is MNHEY and CDR2 is SMNVEV in the germline V gene (reference sequence). CDR3 bases: TGTGCCAGCAGTTTAGTTGCAGGGGGCGCGGAAGAGACCCAGTACTTC. Its protein is CASSLVAGGAEETQYF.

The chain is built from TRBV3-1 (or the pseudogene TRBV3-2) and TRBJ2-1, with D unclear. The CDR3 runs to 13 residues. The V gene's germline CDR1 is LGHDT and CDR2 YNNKEL (reference sequence). Trimming left V 6 bases short and J 9 bases short, with 15 bases between. The CDR3 loop is CASSTSGNSEQFF. For the CDR3, the DNA is TGTGCCAGCAGTACCAGTGGGAATAGTGAGCAGTTCTTC.

The V and J genes are TRBV28 and TRBJ1-3, with TRBD1 matching over 8 bases. J gave up 6 bases and V 6 bases, and 7 bases lay outside the gene matches. Germline V lookup: CDR1 MDHEN, CDR2 SYDVKM. The CDR3 sequence is 14 residues long. CDR3 nucleotide sequence: TGTGCCAGCAGCCAGACAGGGGAGTTAAACACCATATATTTT. Its translation: CASSQTGELNTIYF.

This chain links TRBV7-2 with TRBJ1-2, with TRBD1 matching 7 bases. This CDR3 region has 13 residues. Trimming cost V 1 base and J 7 bases; bases outside gene matches: 3. Germline V gene lookup returns CDR1 SGHTA and CDR2 FQGNSA. The CDR3 DNA reads as TGTGCCAGCAGCTTAGACAGGGGCGGTGGCTACACCTTC. This encodes CASSLDRGGGYTF.

The rearrangement uses TRBV2 and TRBJ2-2; 7 positions agree with TRBD1. CDR3 length equals 16 residues. V lost 8 bases to trimming and J lost 4 bases; unmatched junction nucleotides: 13. Germline values: CDR1 SNHLY, CDR2 FYNNEI. The CDR3, as DNA: TGTGCCAGCTGCTCCTTGACAGGGTTGGGCACCGGGGAGCTGTTTTTT. Amino acids: CASCSLTGLGTGELFF.

The chain recombines TRBV30 with TRBJ1-2, with no clear D. Trimming took off 0 bases at V and 10 bases at J, with 12 bases between the two ends. CDR1 GTSNPN and CDR2 SVGIG come from the germline V gene (reference sequence). The CDR3 has 12 amino acids. CDR3 sequence reads: CAWSVDPAYYTF. CDR3 nucleotide sequence: TGTGCCTGGAGTGTAGACCCAGCTTACTACACCTTC.

The J gene is TRBJ1-2, the V gene TRBV5-6, with D unclear. Germline assignment: CDR1 SGHDT and CDR2 YYEEEE. The CDR3 contains 13 residues. V lost 3 bases and J 2 bases, leaving 8 bases between the germline ends. The CDR3 protein is CASSSTPNYGYTF. The CDR3 nucleotides read TGTGCCAGCAGCTCGACCCCAAACTATGGCTACACCTTC.

V is TRBV11-2 and J is TRBJ2-2; 7 bases are shared with TRBD2. This CDR3 is 16 amino acids long. Germline CDR1 is SGHAT and CDR2 is FQNNGV. The V and J ends lost 3 bases and 0 bases, in that order; junction bases with no gene match: 4. DNA of the CDR3: TGTGCCAGCAGCTTTTCGGGGGGTCCGAACACCGGGGAGCTGTTTTTT. Translated, it gives CASSFSGGPNTGELFF.

The rearrangement uses TRBV10-3 and TRBJ2-1; D not resolved. V lost 3 bases, J lost 9 bases, and 12 bases lay in between. The CDR3 sequence is 13 residues long. From germline, CDR1 is ENHRY and CDR2 SYGVKD. The CDR3 nucleotides are TGTGCCATCAGTGAAGACCCCTCGAGTGAGCAGTTCTTC. Its protein product is CAISEDPSSEQFF.

The rearrangement links TRBV3-1 (or the pseudogene TRBV3-2) to TRBJ2-4, with 8 bases aligning to TRBD2. J gave up 6 bases and V 4 bases, and 14 bases lay outside the gene matches. Germline V CDR1 and CDR2: LGHDT, YNNKEL (reference sequence). The CDR3 loop spans 17 amino acids. The CDR3, as DNA: TGTGCCAGCAGCCCCGCCGCGGGAGGCCCTGGGGGAAACATTCAGTACTTC. This sequence encodes CASSPAAGGPGGNIQYF.

The chain joins TRBV27 to TRBJ1-2, with D possibly being TRBD1 (5 bases). CDR3 length equals 15 residues. Germline CDR1 is MNHEY and CDR2 is SMNVEV (reference sequence). The germline V and J ends were trimmed by 6 bases and 8 bases, with 22 bases remaining between them. The CDR3 DNA sequence: TGTGCCAGCAGCCAGAGTCTGTCAGGGCCCTCCGGCTACACCTTC. Translating gives CASSQSLSGPSGYTF.

V gene TRBV29-1 combines with J gene TRBJ2-1, with D possibly being TRBD1 (5 bases). This CDR3 contains 13 residues. Trimming pared 6 bases from V and 1 base from J, leaving 10 bases between. The germline gives CDR1 SQVTM, CDR2 ANQGSEA. CDR3 sequence: CSVLKGSYNEQFF. CDR3 coding DNA: TGCAGCGTCCTAAAGGGGTCCTACAATGAGCAGTTCTTC.

The chain uses TRBV9 and TRBJ1-1, with TRBD1 matching over 7 bases. V dropped 0 bases and J dropped 5; count of bases not matched to a gene: 10. The CDR3 spans 16 residues. Germline V gene data show CDR1 as SGDLS and CDR2 as YYNGEE. CDR3 bases: TGTGCCAGCAGCGTAGGGATGGAGGGGGCGCAGACTGAAGCTTTCTTT. It yields the protein CASSVGMEGAQTEAFF.